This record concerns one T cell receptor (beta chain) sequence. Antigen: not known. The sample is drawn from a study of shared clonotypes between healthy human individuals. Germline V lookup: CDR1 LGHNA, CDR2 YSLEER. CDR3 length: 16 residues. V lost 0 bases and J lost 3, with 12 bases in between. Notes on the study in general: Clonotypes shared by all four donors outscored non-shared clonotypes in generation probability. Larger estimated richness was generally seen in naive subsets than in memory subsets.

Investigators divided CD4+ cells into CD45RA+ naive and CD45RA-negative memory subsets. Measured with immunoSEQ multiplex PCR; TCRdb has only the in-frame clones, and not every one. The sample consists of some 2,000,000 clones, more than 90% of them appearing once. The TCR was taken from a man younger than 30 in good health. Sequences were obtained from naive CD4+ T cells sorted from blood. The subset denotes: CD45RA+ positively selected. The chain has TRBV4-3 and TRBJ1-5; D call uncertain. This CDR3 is CASSQEVQNPNQPQHF. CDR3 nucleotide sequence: TGCGCCAGCAGCCAAGAGGTGCAGAACCCCAATCAGCCCCAGCATTTT.